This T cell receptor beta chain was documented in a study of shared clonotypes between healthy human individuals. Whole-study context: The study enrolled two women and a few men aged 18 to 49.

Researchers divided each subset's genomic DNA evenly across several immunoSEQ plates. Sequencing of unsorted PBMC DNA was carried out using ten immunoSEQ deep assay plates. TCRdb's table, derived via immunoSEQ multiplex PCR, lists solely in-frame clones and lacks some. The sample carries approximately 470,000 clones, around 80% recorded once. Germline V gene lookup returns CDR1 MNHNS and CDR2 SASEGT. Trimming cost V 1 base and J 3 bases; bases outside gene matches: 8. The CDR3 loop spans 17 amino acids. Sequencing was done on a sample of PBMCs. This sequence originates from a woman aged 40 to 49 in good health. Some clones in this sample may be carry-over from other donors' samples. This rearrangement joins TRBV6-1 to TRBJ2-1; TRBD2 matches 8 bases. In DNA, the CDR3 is TGTGCCAGCAGTGAAGTTCTAGCGGGCACTGACTACAATGAGCAGTTCTTC. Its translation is CASSEVLAGTDYNEQFF.